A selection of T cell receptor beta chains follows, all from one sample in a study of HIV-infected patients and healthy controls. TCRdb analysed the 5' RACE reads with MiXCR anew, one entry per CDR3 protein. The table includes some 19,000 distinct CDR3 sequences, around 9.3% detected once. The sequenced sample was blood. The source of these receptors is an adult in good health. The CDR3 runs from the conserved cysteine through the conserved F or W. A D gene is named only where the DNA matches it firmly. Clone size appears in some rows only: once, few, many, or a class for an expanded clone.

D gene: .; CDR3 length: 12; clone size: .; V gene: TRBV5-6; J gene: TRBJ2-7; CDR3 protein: CASSLGLGEQYF; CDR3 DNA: TGTGCCAGCAGCTTGGGGTTAGGCGAGCAGTACTTC
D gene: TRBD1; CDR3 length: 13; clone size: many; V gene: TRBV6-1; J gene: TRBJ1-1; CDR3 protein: CASRGTGNTEAFF; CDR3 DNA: TGTGCCAGCAGGGGGACAGGGAACACTGAAGCTTTCTTT
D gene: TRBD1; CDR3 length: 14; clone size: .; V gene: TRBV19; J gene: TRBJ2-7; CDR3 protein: CASSFLPGGYEQYF; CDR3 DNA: TGTGCCAGTAGTTTCCTCCCAGGGGGCTACGAGCAGTACTTC
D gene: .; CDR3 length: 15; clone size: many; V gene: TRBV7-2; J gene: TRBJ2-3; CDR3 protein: CASSVTALRGDTQYF; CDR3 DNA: TGTGCCAGCAGCGTAACAGCACTCCGGGGAGATACGCAGTATTTT
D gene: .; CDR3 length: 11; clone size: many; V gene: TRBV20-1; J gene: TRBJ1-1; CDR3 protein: CSARARTEAFF; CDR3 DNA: TGCAGTGCTCGTGCGCGCACTGAAGCTTTCTTT
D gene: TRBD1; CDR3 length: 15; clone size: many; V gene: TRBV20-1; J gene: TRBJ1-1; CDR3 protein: CSASDRGRTVAEAFF; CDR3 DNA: TGCAGTGCTAGCGACAGGGGGAGAACGGTCGCTGAAGCTTTCTTT
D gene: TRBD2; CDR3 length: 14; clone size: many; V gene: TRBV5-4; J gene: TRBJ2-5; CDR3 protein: CASSSLAGGETQYF; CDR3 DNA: TGTGCCAGCAGCTCGCTAGCGGGCGGTGAGACCCAGTACTTC
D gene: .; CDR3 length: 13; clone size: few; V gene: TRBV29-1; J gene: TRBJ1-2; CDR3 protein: CSCGDVVGYGYTF; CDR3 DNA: TGCAGTTGCGGGGACGTCGTTGGCTATGGCTACACCTTC
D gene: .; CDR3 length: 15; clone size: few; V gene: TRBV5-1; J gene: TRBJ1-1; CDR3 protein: CASSPLTGLNTEAFF; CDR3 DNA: TGCGCCAGCAGCCCATTAACAGGGCTGAACACTGAAGCTTTCTTT
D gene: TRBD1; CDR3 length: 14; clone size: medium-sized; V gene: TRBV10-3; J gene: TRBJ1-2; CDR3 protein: CAISAGQGEYGYTF; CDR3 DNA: TGTGCCATCAGTGCGGGCCAGGGGGAATATGGCTACACCTTC
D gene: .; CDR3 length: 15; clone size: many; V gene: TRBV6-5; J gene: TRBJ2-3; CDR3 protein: CASSYGGSRTDTQYF; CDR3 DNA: TGTGCCAGCAGTTACGGTGGATCTAGGACAGATACGCAGTATTTT
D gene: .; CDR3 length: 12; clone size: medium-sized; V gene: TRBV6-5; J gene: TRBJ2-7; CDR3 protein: CASSQTTGEQYF; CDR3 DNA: TGTGCCAGCAGCCAAACGACCGGCGAGCAGTACTTC
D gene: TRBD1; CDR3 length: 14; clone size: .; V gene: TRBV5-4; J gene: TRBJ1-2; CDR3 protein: CASSFTGVNYGYTF; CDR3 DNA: TGTGCCAGCAGCTTCACAGGGGTCAACTATGGCTACACCTTC
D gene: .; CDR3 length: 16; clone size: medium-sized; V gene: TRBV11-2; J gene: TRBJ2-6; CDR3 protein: CASRRQGGVGANVLTF; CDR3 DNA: TGTGCCAGCAGACGACAGGGAGGGGTTGGGGCCAACGTCCTGACTTTC
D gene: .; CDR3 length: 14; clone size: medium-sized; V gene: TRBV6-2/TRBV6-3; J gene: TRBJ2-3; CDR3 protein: CASRLERVADTQYF; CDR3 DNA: TGTGCCAGCAGGCTGGAAAGGGTGGCAGATACGCAGTATTTT
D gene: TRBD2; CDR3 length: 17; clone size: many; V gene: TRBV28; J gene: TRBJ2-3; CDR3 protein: CASSLSVGLADTDTQYF; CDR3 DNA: TGTGCCAGCAGTTTAAGTGTCGGGCTAGCGGACACAGATACGCAGTATTTT
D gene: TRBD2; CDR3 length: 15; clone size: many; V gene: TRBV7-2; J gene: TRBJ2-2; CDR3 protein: CASSSSGANTGELFF; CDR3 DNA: TGTGCCAGCAGCTCTAGCGGGGCTAACACCGGGGAGCTGTTTTTT
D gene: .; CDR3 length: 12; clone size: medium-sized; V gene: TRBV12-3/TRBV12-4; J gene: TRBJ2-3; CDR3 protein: CASTRATDTQYF; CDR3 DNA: TGTGCCAGCACCCGGGCCACAGATACGCAGTATTTT
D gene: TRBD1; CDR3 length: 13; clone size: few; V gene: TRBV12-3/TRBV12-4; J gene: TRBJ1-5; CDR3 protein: CASRPTGNQPQHF; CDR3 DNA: TGTGCCAGCAGACCGACAGGGAATCAGCCCCAGCATTTT
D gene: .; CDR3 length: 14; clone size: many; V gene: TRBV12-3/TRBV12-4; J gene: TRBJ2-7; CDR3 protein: CASSSPESSYEQYF; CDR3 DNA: TGTGCCAGCAGTTCGCCCGAGAGCTCCTACGAGCAGTACTTC
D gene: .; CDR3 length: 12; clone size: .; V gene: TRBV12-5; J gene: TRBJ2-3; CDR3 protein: CASGLTLSPQYF; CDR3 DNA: TGTGCTAGTGGTTTAACCCTGTCCCCGCAGTATTTT
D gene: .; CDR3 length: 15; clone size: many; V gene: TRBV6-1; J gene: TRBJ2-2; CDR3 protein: CASSELGANTGELFF; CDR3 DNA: TGTGCCAGCAGTGAACTAGGGGCTAACACCGGGGAGCTGTTTTTT
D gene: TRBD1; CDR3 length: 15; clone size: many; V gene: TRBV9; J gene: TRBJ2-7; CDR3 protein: CASSGGTGEVYEQYF; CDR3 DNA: TGTGCCAGCAGCGGAGGGACAGGGGAGGTGTACGAGCAGTACTTC
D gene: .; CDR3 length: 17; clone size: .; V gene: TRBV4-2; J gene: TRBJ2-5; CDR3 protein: CASSQDIQVELQETQYF; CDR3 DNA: TGTGCCAGCAGCCAAGATATCCAGGTGGAGTTGCAAGAGACCCAGTACTTC
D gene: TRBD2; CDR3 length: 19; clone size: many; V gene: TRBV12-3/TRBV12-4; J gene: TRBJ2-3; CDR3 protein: CASSFRGLAGGSSTDTQYF; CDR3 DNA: TGTGCCAGCAGTTTCCGCGGACTAGCGGGGGGGTCTAGCACAGATACGCAGTATTTT
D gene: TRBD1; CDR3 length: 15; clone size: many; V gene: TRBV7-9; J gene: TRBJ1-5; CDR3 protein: CASSSLGTGNQPQHF; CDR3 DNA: TGTGCCAGCAGCTCCTTAGGGACAGGCAATCAGCCCCAGCATTTT
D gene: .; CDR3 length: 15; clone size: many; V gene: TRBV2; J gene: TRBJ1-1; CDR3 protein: CASSINRVGSAEAFF; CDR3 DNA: TGTGCCAGCAGTATCAACAGGGTCGGGAGTGCTGAAGCTTTCTTT
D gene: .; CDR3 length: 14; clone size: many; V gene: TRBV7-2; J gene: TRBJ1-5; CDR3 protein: CASSPGTTYQPQHF; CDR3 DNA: TGTGCCAGCAGCCCTGGGACAACTTATCAGCCCCAGCATTTT
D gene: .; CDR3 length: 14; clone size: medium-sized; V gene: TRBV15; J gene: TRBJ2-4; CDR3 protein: CATGHRVAKNIQYF; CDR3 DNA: TGTGCCACCGGCCATAGGGTCGCCAAAAACATTCAGTACTTC
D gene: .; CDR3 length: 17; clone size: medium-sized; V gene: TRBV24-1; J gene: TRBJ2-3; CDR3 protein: CATSDWGGWGGTDTQYF; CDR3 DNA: TGTGCCACCAGTGATTGGGGAGGTTGGGGGGGCACAGATACGCAGTATTTT
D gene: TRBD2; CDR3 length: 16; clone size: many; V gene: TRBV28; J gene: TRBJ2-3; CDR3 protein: CASRKSGLAGEDTQYF; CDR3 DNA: TGTGCCAGCAGGAAATCGGGACTAGCGGGGGAAGATACGCAGTATTTT
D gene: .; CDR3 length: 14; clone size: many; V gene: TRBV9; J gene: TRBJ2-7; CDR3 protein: CASSFGREWGEQYF; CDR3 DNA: TGTGCCAGCAGTTTTGGACGAGAGTGGGGCGAGCAGTACTTC
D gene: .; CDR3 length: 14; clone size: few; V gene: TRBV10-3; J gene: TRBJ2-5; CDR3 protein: CAISESGVRETQYF; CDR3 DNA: TGTGCCATCAGTGAGTCTGGAGTTCGAGAGACCCAGTACTTC
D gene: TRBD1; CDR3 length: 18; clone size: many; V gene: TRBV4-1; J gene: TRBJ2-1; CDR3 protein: CASSQDFLPGGTYNEQFF; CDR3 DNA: TGCGCCAGCAGCCAAGATTTTCTACCAGGGGGCACCTACAATGAGCAGTTCTTC
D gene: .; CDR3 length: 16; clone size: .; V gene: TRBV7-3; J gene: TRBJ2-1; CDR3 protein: CASSLRPGADDNEQFF; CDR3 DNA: TGTGCCAGCAGCTTAAGGCCGGGAGCGGACGACAATGAGCAGTTCTTC
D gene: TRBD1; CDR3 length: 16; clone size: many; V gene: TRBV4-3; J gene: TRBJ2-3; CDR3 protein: CASSLGDSRVRDTQYF; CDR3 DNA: TGCGCCAGCAGCCTAGGGGACAGCCGAGTGAGAGATACGCAGTATTTT
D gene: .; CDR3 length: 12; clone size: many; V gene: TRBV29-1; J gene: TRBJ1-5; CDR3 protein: CSVVDSNQPQHF; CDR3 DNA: TGCAGCGTTGTAGATAGCAATCAGCCCCAGCATTTT
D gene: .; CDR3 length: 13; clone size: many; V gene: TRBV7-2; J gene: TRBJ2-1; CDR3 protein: CASSSRPTSEQFF; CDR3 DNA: TGTGCCAGCAGCTCCCGACCAACTAGTGAGCAGTTCTTC
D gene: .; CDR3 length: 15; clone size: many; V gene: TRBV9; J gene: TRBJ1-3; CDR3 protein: CASSVGQGGGNTIYF; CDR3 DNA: TGTGCCAGCAGCGTAGGCCAGGGAGGTGGAAACACCATATATTTT
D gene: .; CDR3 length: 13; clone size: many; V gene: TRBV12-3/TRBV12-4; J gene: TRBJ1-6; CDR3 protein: CASSFTDNSPLHF; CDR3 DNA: TGTGCCAGCAGTTTTACGGATAATTCACCCCTCCACTTT
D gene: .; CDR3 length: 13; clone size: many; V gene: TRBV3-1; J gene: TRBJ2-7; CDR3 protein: CASSLTSGYEQYF; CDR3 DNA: TGTGCCAGCAGCCTCACAAGCGGCTACGAGCAGTACTTC
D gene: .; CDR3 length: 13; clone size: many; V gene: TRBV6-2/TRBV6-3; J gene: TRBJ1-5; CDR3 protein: CASEMYSNQPQHF; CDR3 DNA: TGTGCCAGCGAGATGTATAGCAATCAGCCCCAGCATTTT
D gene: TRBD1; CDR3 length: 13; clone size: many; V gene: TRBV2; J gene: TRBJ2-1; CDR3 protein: CASSGGAANEQFF; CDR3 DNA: TGTGCCAGCTCAGGGGGCGCCGCCAATGAGCAGTTCTTC
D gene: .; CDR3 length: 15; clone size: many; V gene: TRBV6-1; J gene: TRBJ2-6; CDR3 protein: CASSPRGSGANVLTF; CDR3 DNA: TGTGCCAGCAGTCCCAGGGGCTCTGGGGCCAACGTCCTGACTTTC
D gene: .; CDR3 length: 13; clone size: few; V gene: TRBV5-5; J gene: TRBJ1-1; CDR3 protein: CASATGFDTEAFF; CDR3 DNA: TGTGCCAGCGCCACAGGATTTGACACTGAAGCTTTCTTT
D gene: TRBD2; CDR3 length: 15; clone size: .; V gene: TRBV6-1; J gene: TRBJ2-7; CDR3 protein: CASSPGPAGAYEQYF; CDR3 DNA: TGTGCCAGCAGCCCGGGACCAGCGGGGGCCTACGAGCAGTACTTC
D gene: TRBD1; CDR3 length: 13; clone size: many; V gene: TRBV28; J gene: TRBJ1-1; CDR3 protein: CASRPTGGTEAFF; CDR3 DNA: TGTGCCAGCAGACCTACAGGGGGTACTGAAGCTTTCTTT
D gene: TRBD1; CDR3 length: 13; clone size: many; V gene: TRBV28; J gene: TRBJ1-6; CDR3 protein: CASRGQENSPLHF; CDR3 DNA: TGTGCCAGCAGAGGACAGGAAAATTCACCCCTCCACTTT
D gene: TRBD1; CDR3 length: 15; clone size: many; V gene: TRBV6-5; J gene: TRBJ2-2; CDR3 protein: CASRQGRSSGGELFF; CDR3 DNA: TGTGCCAGTCGACAGGGACGGTCGTCCGGCGGGGAGCTGTTTTTT
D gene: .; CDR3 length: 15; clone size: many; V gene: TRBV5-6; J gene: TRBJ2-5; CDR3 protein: CASSQRLLSRETQYF; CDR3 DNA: TGTGCCAGCAGCCAGCGACTATTATCGAGGGAGACCCAGTACTTC
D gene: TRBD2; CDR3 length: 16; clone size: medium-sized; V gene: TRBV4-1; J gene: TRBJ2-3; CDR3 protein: CASSLLAGGFTDTQYF; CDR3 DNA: TGCGCCAGCAGCCTACTAGCGGGAGGGTTCACAGATACGCAGTATTTT
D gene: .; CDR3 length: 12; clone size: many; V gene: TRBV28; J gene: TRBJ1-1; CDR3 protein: CGTREVSTEAFF; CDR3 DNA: TGTGGCACCAGGGAGGTGAGCACTGAAGCTTTCTTT
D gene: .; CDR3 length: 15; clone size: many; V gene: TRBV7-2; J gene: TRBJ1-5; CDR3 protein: CASSLGLSPNQPQHF; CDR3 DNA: TGTGCCAGCAGCTTGGGACTCTCTCCCAATCAGCCCCAGCATTTT
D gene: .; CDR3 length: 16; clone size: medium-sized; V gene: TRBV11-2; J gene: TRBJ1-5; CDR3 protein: CASRWEPQKDNQPQHF; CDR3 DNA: TGTGCCAGCAGGTGGGAACCTCAAAAGGACAATCAGCCCCAGCATTTT
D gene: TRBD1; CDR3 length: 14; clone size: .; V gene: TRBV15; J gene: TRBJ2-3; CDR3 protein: CATSRDQGADTQYF; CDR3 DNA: TGTGCCACCAGCAGGGATCAGGGGGCAGATACGCAGTATTTT
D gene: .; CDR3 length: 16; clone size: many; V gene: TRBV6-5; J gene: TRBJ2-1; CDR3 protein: CASSLSGLSSFYEQFF; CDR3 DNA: TGTGCCAGCAGTTTAAGCGGGTTGAGTTCGTTCTATGAGCAGTTCTTC
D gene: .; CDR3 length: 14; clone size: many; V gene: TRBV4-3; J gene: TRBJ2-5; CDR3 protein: CASSPDILGETQYF; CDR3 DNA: TGCGCCAGCAGCCCTGACATTTTAGGCGAGACCCAGTACTTC
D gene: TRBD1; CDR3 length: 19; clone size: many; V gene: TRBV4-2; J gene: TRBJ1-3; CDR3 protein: CASSQDRRNRGDSGNTIYF; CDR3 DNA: TGTGCCAGCAGCCAAGATCGGAGGAACAGGGGAGATTCTGGAAACACCATATATTTT
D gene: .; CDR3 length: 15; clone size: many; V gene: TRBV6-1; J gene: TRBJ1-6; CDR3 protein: CASSAREVNQSPLHF; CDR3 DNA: TGTGCCAGCAGTGCGCGGGAGGTTAATCAATCACCCCTCCACTTT